Listed below are T cell receptor beta chains from one sample, sequenced in a study of cytomegalovirus exposure and HLA in healthy donors. Produced via immunoSEQ multiplex PCR; TCRdb's table is partial and in-frame only. The sample has about 120,000 clones, roughly nine tenths seen once. The specimen was PBMCs. All receptors derive from a man younger than 35 in good health and CMV-seropositive. Each CDR3 is given without its conserved first and last residue. Fields, in order: CDR3 protein, CDR3 length, J gene, V gene.

ASSYSSAAIQPQH	13	TRBJ1-5	TRBV6-6
ASSIGTRGRNTEAF	14	TRBJ1-1	TRBV19
ASSTLPGQGNQPQH	14	TRBJ1-5	TRBV19
ASSLGLRDMNTEAF	14	TRBJ1-1	TRBV5-1
ASSLVTGAETQY	12	TRBJ2-5	TRBV5-4
ASSQSGGEYGYT	12	TRBJ1-2	TRBV14
ASSQDNLATLNEQY	14	TRBJ2-7	TRBV4-2
ASSLGANTEAF	11	TRBJ1-1	TRBV11-3
ASSLSGYTGELF	12	TRBJ2-2	TRBV2
ASSQSTYNEQF	11	TRBJ2-1	TRBV16
ASRPGTGANYGYT	13	TRBJ1-2	TRBV5-1
ASSSLQGAGTEAF	13	TRBJ1-1	TRBV5-1
ASRPTGGVTDTQY	13	TRBJ2-3	TRBV7-8
ASSTPRAGEKLF	12	TRBJ1-4	TRBV6-5
ASSGRTANTEAF	12	TRBJ1-1	TRBV5-1
ASSPIAAGGTNEQF	14	TRBJ2-1	TRBV5-1
ASSLGYSLNTEAF	13	TRBJ1-1	TRBV11-2
ATAGQGGAHEQY	12	TRBJ2-7	TRBV10-3
ASSFQQATNEKLF	13	TRBJ1-4	TRBV27
ASSQAYESSGANVLT	15	TRBJ2-6	TRBV4-3
ASSEYGQETQY	11	TRBJ2-5	TRBV2
ASSQRGHGYT	10	TRBJ1-2	TRBV7-7
ASSPGTGRSGEQY	13	TRBJ2-7	TRBV18
ASRFDRGSQETQY	13	TRBJ2-5	TRBV7-2
ASSPALQGRNHEQY	14	TRBJ2-7	TRBV18
ASSPPVGGGYGYT	13	TRBJ1-2	TRBV28
ASSELGSRTGAYEQY	15	TRBJ2-7	TRBV6-1
ASSMGTGGEYGYT	13	TRBJ1-2	TRBV19